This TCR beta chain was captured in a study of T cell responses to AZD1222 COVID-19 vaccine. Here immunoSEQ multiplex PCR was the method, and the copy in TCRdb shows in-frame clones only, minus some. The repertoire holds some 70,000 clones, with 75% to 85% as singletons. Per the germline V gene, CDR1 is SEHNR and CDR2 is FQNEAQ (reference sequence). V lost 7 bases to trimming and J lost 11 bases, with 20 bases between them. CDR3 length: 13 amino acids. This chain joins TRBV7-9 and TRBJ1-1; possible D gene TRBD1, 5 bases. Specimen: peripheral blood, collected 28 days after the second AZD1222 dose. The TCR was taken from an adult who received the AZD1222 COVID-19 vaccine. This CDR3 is CASIAQSMGPAFF. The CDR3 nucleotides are TGTGCCAGCATCGCCCAGTCAATGGGACCGGCTTTCTTT.